This T cell receptor (beta chain) was found in a study of OX40 agonist ivuxolimab in advanced cancers. Study in general: Partial responses were achieved by three patients: one hepatocellular carcinoma, two cutaneous melanoma.

Generated by immunoSEQ multiplex PCR, the TCRdb table keeps only in-frame clones and is missing some. The sample lists tens of thousands of clones, 80% to 90% occurring once. Germline V lookup: CDR1 SEHNR, CDR2 FQNEAQ (reference sequence). The CDR3 consists of 14 residues. V dropped 4 bases and J dropped 7 bases, with 14 bases sitting between them. Blood was sampled at baseline, cycle 4 day 1, and cycle 7 day 1. The chain combines TRBV7-9 with TRBJ1-5; D is undetermined. The source is an adult with an advanced solid tumor such as melanoma, head and neck, liver or kidney cancer. Source: CD4+ or CD8+ T cells sorted from blood, taken in a trial of the OX40 agonist ivuxolimab. The CDR3 nucleotides are TGTGCCAGCAGCTCGACCCTGGGGAACCAGCCCCAGCATTTT. Amino acids: CASSSTLGNQPQHF.